This T cell receptor beta chain was recovered during a study of blood T cell repertoires in COVID-19. Produced via immunoSEQ multiplex PCR; TCRdb's table is partial and in-frame only. This repertoire shows some 290,000 clones, 90% found once; its top ten account for about 4.2%. Assignments of participants to cohorts depended upon their own reported clinical history. Exposed study participants had met a COVID-19 case within 2 weeks before entry. CDR3 length equals 14 residues. The V gene lost 0 bases and the J gene lost 2 bases, with 7 bases spanning the gap. The chain joins TRBV5-3 to TRBJ2-3; D possibly corresponds to TRBD2 (6 bases). Being an ORF, TRBV5-3 has a function that is uncertain. Sequencing was done on a sample of PBMCs or T cells enriched from blood (not recorded which). This sequence was found in a woman in her 30s who had been exposed to COVID-19. CDR3 region: CARSLGGLTDTQYF. The CDR3 DNA reads TGTGCCAGAAGCTTGGGGGGACTCACAGATACGCAGTATTTT.